This is a list of T cell receptor beta chains from one sample in a study of blood T cells in healthy people across ages. TCRdb recomputed calls from the 5' RACE reads with MiXCR, one row per CDR3 protein. The top ten hold over 7% of the sample, which has around 1.7 million distinct CDR3 sequences, over 25% seen once. Material for sequencing was blood. The source of these receptors is a woman aged 30 to 39 in good health. The CDR3 runs from the conserved cysteine through the conserved F or W. The D gene is left open where the match is weak. The size entry is marked missing in some rows and otherwise reads once, few, many or a size class.

d_call	v_call	j_call	clone_size	cdr3_aa	cdr3_nt
TRBD1	TRBV29-1	TRBJ2-4	.	CSVEEGQGLAKNIQYF	TGCAGCGTTGAGGAGGGACAGGGGCTAGCCAAAAACATTCAGTACTTC
.	TRBV29-1	TRBJ2-7	many	CSVSRAGEEQYF	TGCAGCGTCTCGAGGGCAGGGGAAGAGCAGTACTTC
.	TRBV7-2	TRBJ1-4	.	CASRGGAGTNEKLFF	TGTGCCAGCAGGGGAGGGGCCGGAACTAATGAAAAACTGTTTTTT
.	TRBV6-6	TRBJ1-1	.	CASSYDGRAEAFF	TGTGCCAGCAGTTACGATGGGCGCGCTGAAGCTTTCTTT
.	TRBV14	TRBJ2-7	.	CASSRPQGRQLHEQYF	TGTGCCAGCAGCCGACCCCAGGGCAGACAACTCCACGAGCAGTACTTC
TRBD2	TRBV6-2/TRBV6-3	TRBJ2-3	few	CASTGGAVWNTQYF	TGTGCCAGCACCGGGGGGGCCGTATGGAATACGCAGTATTTT
.	TRBV2	TRBJ2-5	.	CASKPESVGETQYF	TGTGCCTCCAAGCCGGAATCGGTTGGTGAGACCCAGTACTTC
TRBD2	TRBV18	TRBJ2-7	few	CASSPPAGGYEQYF	TGTGCCAGCTCACCACCGGCGGGGGGCTACGAGCAGTACTTC
.	TRBV20-1	TRBJ1-1	.	CSARDVGGDTEAFF	TGCAGTGCTAGAGATGTGGGGGGGGACACTGAAGCTTTCTTT
.	TRBV18	TRBJ2-5	.	CASSPGTGRRGTQYF	TGTGCCAGCTCACCAGGAACAGGGCGAAGGGGGACCCAGTACTTC
.	TRBV5-5	TRBJ2-1	.	CASSPALAPGGEQFF	TGTGCCAGCAGCCCAGCACTAGCCCCCGGGGGTGAGCAGTTCTTC
.	TRBV2	TRBJ1-5	.	CASTLGGEGNQPQHF	TGTGCCAGCACCCTGGGAGGGGAAGGGAATCAGCCCCAGCATTTT
.	TRBV6-5	TRBJ1-5	.	CASSSGRGGQPQHF	TGTGCCAGCAGTTCTGGGCGAGGTGGCCAGCCCCAGCATTTT
TRBD2	TRBV6-2/TRBV6-3	TRBJ2-1	many	CASSYGTRNEQFF	TGTGCCAGCAGTTACGGGACTAGAAATGAGCAGTTCTTC
TRBD1	TRBV28	TRBJ2-7	few	CASSSTDRLNEQYF	TGTGCCAGCAGTTCAACGGACAGGCTAAACGAGCAGTACTTC
TRBD1	TRBV24-1	TRBJ2-5	.	CATSDLGTGLEETQYF	TGTGCCACCAGTGATTTGGGGACAGGCCTGGAAGAGACCCAGTACTTC
TRBD1	TRBV7-6	TRBJ1-6	.	CAGSSGRTGVYNSPLHF	TGTGCCGGCAGCTCCGGTAGGACAGGAGTCTATAATTCACCCCTCCACTTT
.	TRBV20-1	TRBJ2-3	.	CSAPGTDLYGTQYF	TGCAGTGCCCCCGGCACAGACCTCTATGGTACGCAGTATTTT
.	TRBV7-2	TRBJ2-3	.	CASSPSQVAPTDTQYF	TGTGCCAGCAGCCCCAGCCAGGTAGCGCCGACAGATACGCAGTATTTT
TRBD1	TRBV10-2	TRBJ2-2	.	CASSGDRGPFRATGELFF	TGCGCCAGCAGTGGGGACAGGGGGCCTTTCAGGGCCACTGGGGAGCTGTTTTTT